Listed below are T cell receptor beta chains from one sample, sequenced in a study of blood T cell repertoires in COVID-19. Method: immunoSEQ multiplex PCR; TCRdb's copy keeps in-frame clones and lacks some. Of over 100,000 clones listed, around three quarters are singletons. Sequencing was carried out using peripheral blood. These receptors all stem from a human donor in a cohort sampled during active or convalescent COVID-19. Both conserved end residues are part of each CDR3. The D gene is left open where the match is weak. Only some rows state a clone size, as once, few, many or a class for expanded clones.

j_call d_call clone_size v_call cdr3_nt cdr3_aa
TRBJ2-7 TRBD1 - TRBV19 TGTGCCAGTAGTATAGCTGAGGGGGCAGTGAAGCAGTACTTC CASSIAEGAVKQYF
TRBJ1-4 - once TRBV2 TGTGCCAGCCGCAGGGAAAAACTGTTTTTT CASRREKLFF
TRBJ2-5 - - TRBV7-6 TGTGCCAGCAGCTTAGGGGGGCGGGGGCCGGAGACCCAGTACTTC CASSLGGRGPETQYF
TRBJ2-2 - few TRBV7-8 TGTGCCAGTCGACAGACGTCGGGCACCGGGGAGCTGTTTTTT CASRQTSGTGELFF
TRBJ2-5 TRBD2 - TRBV5-1 TGCGCCAGCAGCCTGCTGGCTAGCGGATTAGAGACCCAGTACTTC CASSLLASGLETQYF
TRBJ1-1 - - TRBV29-1 TGCAGCGTTGAAACAGGGCAGAACACTGAAGCTTTCTTT CSVETGQNTEAFF
TRBJ2-7 - - TRBV7-2 TGTGCCAGCAGCAACCTACGGGGCGAGCAGTACTTC CASSNLRGEQYF
TRBJ2-7 - once TRBV7-2 TGTGCCAGCAGCTTAGGGGGCGGGAATTCCTACGAGCAGTACTTC CASSLGGGNSYEQYF
TRBJ2-7 TRBD1 few TRBV27 TGTGCCAGCACCCGAACAGGGGGCACCTACGAGCAGTACTTC CASTRTGGTYEQYF
TRBJ1-1 - - TRBV7-9 TGTGCCAGCAGGGGAGAAGGCCCTGAAGCTTTCTTT CASRGEGPEAFF
TRBJ1-1 TRBD1 once TRBV11-3 TGTGCCAGCAGCCAACAGGGGTTGAGCACTGAAGCTTTCTTT CASSQQGLSTEAFF
TRBJ1-2 - few TRBV24-1 TGTGCCACCAGTGATTCCCGTAACAAGAATGGCTACACCTTC CATSDSRNKNGYTF
TRBJ1-3 TRBD1 - TRBV9 TGTGCCAGCAGCGTAGTCGGGACAGGGCCTGGAAACACCATATATTTT CASSVVGTGPGNTIYF
TRBJ2-5 - once TRBV9 TGTGCCAGCAGCCCCCCGGACAGACAAGAGACCCAGTACTTC CASSPPDRQETQYF
TRBJ1-3 - - TRBV13 TGTGCCAGCAGCCCCGGAGTCCACTCTGGAAACACCATATATTTT CASSPGVHSGNTIYF
TRBJ1-5 - - TRBV28 TGTGCCAGCAATCGAGATACTACAAGGGGATATAGCAATCAGCCCCAGCATTTT CASNRDTTRGYSNQPQHF
TRBJ2-2 - - TRBV18 TGTGCCAGCCTTCACACAGGCCCTAACACCGGGGAGCTGTTTTTT CASLHTGPNTGELFF
TRBJ2-1 TRBD2 - TRBV7-6 TGTGCCAGCAGCTTAGTCGGCGGGGGGGTGGCGGGTGAGCAGTTCTTC CASSLVGGGVAGEQFF
TRBJ1-5 - - TRBV6-6 TGTGCCAGCAGTTACGGTGGCTCCAGTCAGCCCCAGCATTTT CASSYGGSSQPQHF
TRBJ2-7 - - TRBV30 TGTGCCTGGAGTAGTATTTACAGCGGCTCCTACGAGCAGTACTTC CAWSSIYSGSYEQYF
TRBJ2-5 - - TRBV20-1 TGCAGTGCTAGTAGTAGGGTAGCGGCCCAAGAGACCCAGTACTTC CSASSRVAAQETQYF
TRBJ2-5 - - TRBV7-2 TGTGCCAGCAGCATCACAGGGTTTCGAGAGACCCAGTACTTC CASSITGFRETQYF
TRBJ2-1 - few TRBV27 TGTGCCAGCAGTTTATCAGCTCATAATGAGCAGTTCTTC CASSLSAHNEQFF
TRBJ2-7 TRBD2 - TRBV7-2 TGTGCCAGCAGCTTAGCGGGGACTAGCGGATACGAGCAGTACTTC CASSLAGTSGYEQYF
TRBJ1-6 TRBD1 many TRBV30 TGTGCCTGGAGAACCCGCAGGGGGCTAAGATATTCACCCCTCCACTTT CAWRTRRGLRYSPLHF
TRBJ2-3 - few TRBV4-3 TGCGCCAGCAGCCAAGATAGGCAGGCCCGCACAGATACGCAGTATTTT CASSQDRQARTDTQYF
TRBJ2-3 - - TRBV28 TGTGCCAGCAGTCCGCACACACCGAGCACAGATACGCAGTATTTT CASSPHTPSTDTQYF
TRBJ2-1 - - TRBV7-3 TGTGCCAGCAGCTTAATGGCGGCAAGCTCCTACAATGAGCAGTTCTTC CASSLMAASSYNEQFF
TRBJ2-5 TRBD1 once TRBV3-1/TRBV3-2 TGTGCCAGCAGCCTACAGGGGGCGGTTGAGACCCAGTACTTC CASSLQGAVETQYF
TRBJ1-1 TRBD1 - TRBV7-2 TGTGCCAGCAGCACCCAGGGACAGCTCACTGAAGCTTTCTTT CASSTQGQLTEAFF
TRBJ1-1 - - TRBV24-1 TGTGCCACCAGTGTCAGTGCGAACACTGAAGCTTTCTTT CATSVSANTEAFF
TRBJ2-3 - - TRBV19 TGTGCCAGTACCAAGGGGGGGTCTAGCACAGATACGCAGTATTTT CASTKGGSSTDTQYF